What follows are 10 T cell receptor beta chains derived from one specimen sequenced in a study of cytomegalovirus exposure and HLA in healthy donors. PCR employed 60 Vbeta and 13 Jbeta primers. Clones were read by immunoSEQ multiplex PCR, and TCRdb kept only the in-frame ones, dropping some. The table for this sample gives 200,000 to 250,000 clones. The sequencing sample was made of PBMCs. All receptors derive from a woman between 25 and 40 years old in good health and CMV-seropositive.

This CDR3 reads CASSPPGAGYNEQFF. The CDR3 nucleotides are TGTGCCAGCAGCCCTCCGGGAGCAGGTTACAATGAGCAGTTCTTC. This chain links TRBV6-5 with TRBJ2-1; D perhaps matches TRBD2 (6 bases). Between the trimmed V and J ends, which lost 6 bases and 4 bases, there was a span of 16 bases. The germline V gene encodes CDR1 MNHEY and CDR2 SVGAGI. This CDR3 spans 15 amino acids.

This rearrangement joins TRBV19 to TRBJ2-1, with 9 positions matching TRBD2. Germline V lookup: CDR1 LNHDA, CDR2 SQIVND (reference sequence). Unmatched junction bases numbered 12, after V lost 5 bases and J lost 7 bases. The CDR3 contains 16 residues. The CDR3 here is CASSLSGVTSGNEQFF. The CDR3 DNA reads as TGTGCCAGTAGTCTCTCGGGTGTGACTAGCGGTAATGAGCAGTTCTTC.

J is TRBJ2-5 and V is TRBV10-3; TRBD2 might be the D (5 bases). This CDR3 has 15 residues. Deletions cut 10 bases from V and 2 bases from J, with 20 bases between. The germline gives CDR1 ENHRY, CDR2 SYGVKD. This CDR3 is CATTEGILVQETQYF. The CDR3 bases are TGTGCCACCACGGAAGGAATACTAGTACAAGAGACCCAGTACTTC.

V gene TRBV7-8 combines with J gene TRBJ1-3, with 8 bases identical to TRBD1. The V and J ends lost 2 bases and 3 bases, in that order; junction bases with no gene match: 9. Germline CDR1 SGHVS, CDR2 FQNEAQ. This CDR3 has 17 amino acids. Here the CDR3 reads CASSLMNTGGGGNTIYF. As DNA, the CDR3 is TGTGCCAGCAGCTTAATGAATACAGGGGGAGGTGGAAACACCATATATTTT.

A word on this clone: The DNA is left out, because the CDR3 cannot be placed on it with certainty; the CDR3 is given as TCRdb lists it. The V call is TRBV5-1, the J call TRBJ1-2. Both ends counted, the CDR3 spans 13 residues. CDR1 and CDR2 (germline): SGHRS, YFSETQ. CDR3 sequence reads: CASSFGPGNGYTF.

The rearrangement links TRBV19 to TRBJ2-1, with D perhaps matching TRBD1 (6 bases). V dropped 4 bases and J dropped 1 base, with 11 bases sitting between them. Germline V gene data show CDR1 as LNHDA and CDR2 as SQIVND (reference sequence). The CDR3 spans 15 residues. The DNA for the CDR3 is TGTGCCAGTAGTACCCCGGACAGTTCCTACAATGAGCAGTTCTTC. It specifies CASSTPDSSYNEQFF.

The CDR3 is CASSAGTSGNTQYF. Here the CDR3 DNA reads TGCGCCAGCAGCGCAGGGACTAGCGGGAATACGCAGTATTTT. V usage is TRBV5-1 and J usage is TRBJ2-3; 13 nucleotides line up with TRBD2. Germline assignment: CDR1 SGHRS and CDR2 YFSETQ. This CDR3 contains 14 residues. With V trimmed by 4 bases and J by 7 bases, 3 bases remained unmatched.

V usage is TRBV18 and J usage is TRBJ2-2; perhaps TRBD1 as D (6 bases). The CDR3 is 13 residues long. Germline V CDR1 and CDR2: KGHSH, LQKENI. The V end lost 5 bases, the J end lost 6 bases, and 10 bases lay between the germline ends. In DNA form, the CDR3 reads TGTGCCAGCTCAGCACAGGGAGCCGGGGAGCTGTTTTTT. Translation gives CASSAQGAGELFF.

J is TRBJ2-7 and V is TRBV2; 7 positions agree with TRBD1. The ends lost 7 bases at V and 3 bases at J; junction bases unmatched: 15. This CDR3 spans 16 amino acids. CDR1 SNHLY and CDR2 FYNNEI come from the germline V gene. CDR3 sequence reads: CASTTPLDRSNYEQYF. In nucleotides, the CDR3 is TGTGCCAGCACGACCCCCTTGGACAGGTCTAACTACGAGCAGTACTTC.

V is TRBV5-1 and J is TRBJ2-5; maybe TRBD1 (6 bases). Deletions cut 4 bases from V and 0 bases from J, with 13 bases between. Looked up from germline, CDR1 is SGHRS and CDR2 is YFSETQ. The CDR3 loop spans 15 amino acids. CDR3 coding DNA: TGCGCCAGCAGCCCACAGGGAAACTACCAAGAGACCCAGTACTTC. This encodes CASSPQGNYQETQYF.